This is a list of T cell receptor beta chains from one sample in a study of shared clonotypes between healthy human individuals. TCRdb keeps only in-frame clones here, not all; method: immunoSEQ multiplex PCR. The sample carries about 2.3 million clones, 80% to 95% recorded once. The sequencing input was naive CD4+ T cells from PBMCs. These receptors came from a man in his late teens or twenties in good health. Some clones in this sample may be carry-over from other donors' samples. Both conserved end residues are part of each CDR3. Only some rows state a clone size, as once, few, many or a class for expanded clones.

cdr3_length	j_call	clone_size	v_call	cdr3_aa
13	TRBJ1-2	NA	TRBV18	CASSPGQGYGYTF
14	TRBJ1-5	few	TRBV7-9	CASSQGQGGQPQHF
10	TRBJ1-1	few	TRBV21-1	CALCEDEAFF
16	TRBJ2-7	NA	TRBV4-1	CASRQLEASGPYEQYF
13	TRBJ2-6	NA	TRBV12-5	CASGLSGANVLTF
12	TRBJ1-5	NA	TRBV19	CASSKGPQPQHF
16	TRBJ2-5	NA	TRBV11-2	CASSLGSSGSQETQYF
14	TRBJ2-5	NA	TRBV5-1	CASSGGTSGLPQYF
15	TRBJ1-5	NA	TRBV28	CASSLSTGHNQPQHF
13	TRBJ2-7	NA	TRBV7-9	CASSLTQTYEQYF
16	TRBJ2-1	NA	TRBV7-2	CASSLVGGGSYNEQFF
15	TRBJ1-1	NA	TRBV15	CATSPRQGRVTEAFF
12	TRBJ2-5	NA	TRBV28	CASSFDSKTQYF
12	TRBJ1-2	NA	TRBV28	CASSPAGYGYTF
15	TRBJ2-1	NA	TRBV18	CASSPPGQVNNEQFF
16	TRBJ2-2	NA	TRBV5-1	CASSFRDRTLSGELFF
14	TRBJ1-5	NA	TRBV9	CASSLGVRNQPQHF
13	TRBJ1-2	NA	TRBV2	CASRQTGGYGYTF
21	TRBJ2-6	NA	TRBV7-8	CASSLEYRPTPKDSGANVLTF
14	TRBJ1-3	NA	TRBV9	CASSATGGGNTIYF
13	TRBJ2-3	NA	TRBV7-3	CASSAGGTDTQYF
14	TRBJ2-2	NA	TRBV18	CASSPLGDTGELFF
16	TRBJ1-5	NA	TRBV18	CASSATGAGGNQPQHF
14	TRBJ1-1	NA	TRBV2	CASSPRGLGTEAFF
14	TRBJ1-3	NA	TRBV9	CASSSVSAGNTIYF
16	TRBJ2-7	NA	TRBV5-1	CASSLAPSSNSYEQYF
16	TRBJ1-2	NA	TRBV28	CASSPGGEGKGLGYTF
17	TRBJ2-7	NA	TRBV19	CASSIVLGVGGFGEQYF
13	TRBJ2-7	NA	TRBV6-4	CASSRGVNYEQYF
14	TRBJ1-1	NA	TRBV5-1	CASSSRQGGAEAFF
16	TRBJ2-7	NA	TRBV27	CASSLVGGTRSYEQYF
15	TRBJ1-5	NA	TRBV2	CASIKTSPDGQPQHF
14	TRBJ2-1	NA	TRBV5-1	CASSLDLVQDEQFF
16	TRBJ2-5	NA	TRBV5-1	CASSLAGPTGKETQYF
14	TRBJ2-7	NA	TRBV27	CASSFLGLGNEQYF
15	TRBJ2-7	NA	TRBV28	CASSLGGTGVYEQYF
13	TRBJ2-1	NA	TRBV2	CASSLDMKDEQFF
15	TRBJ2-7	NA	TRBV5-1	CASSLAAGQDYEQYF
14	TRBJ1-5	NA	TRBV4-1	CASSQGYSNQPQHF
11	TRBJ1-1	NA	TRBV6-1	CATSTLTEAFF
13	TRBJ2-7	once	TRBV18	CASSPGASYEQYF
13	TRBJ2-4	NA	TRBV7-8	CARTLGAKNIQYF
11	TRBJ1-1	NA	TRBV28	CASSQEHQAFF
15	TRBJ1-2	NA	TRBV6-1	CASSFDTKFIYGYTF
12	TRBJ1-2	NA	TRBV28	CASSLLQYGYTF
16	TRBJ2-7	NA	TRBV5-1	CASSHGTSGYSYEQYF